Sequencing of this TCR beta chain was carried out in a study of CD8+CD57+ T cells in acquired aplastic anemia. Study overall: Average DNA yield from sorted CD4+ and CD8+ cells was 3.2 ug. Read counts for CD4+ cells (from healthy donors) averaged roughly 10 million.

J was trimmed by 2 bases and V by 7 bases; bases with no gene match: 3. The CDR3 covers 12 residues. Germline lookup yields CDR1 SQVTM and CDR2 ANQGSEA. Profiling of TCR beta VDJ combinations and CDR3 sequences used genomic DNA as template. From the reads, TCRdb called clonotypes with MiXCR, one entry per CDR3 protein. The profile shows roughly 51,000 distinct CDR3 sequences, 55% to 75% of them singletons. Study-wide findings and caveats: Patients showed no significant difference from controls in CD8+ Simpson's diversity. Roughly 30 CD8+ CDR3 sequences occurred in both the patients and the controls.

In regard to this clonotype: What it binds is not known.

Sequenced: sorted CD4+, CD8+, or CD8+CD57+ T cells (not recorded which) from PBMCs. This sequence originates from a human donor in good health, serving as a control. This chain links TRBV29-1 with TRBJ2-7; 9 bases are shared with TRBD1. CDR3 loop: CSGQGETYEQYF. The CDR3 nucleotides are TGCAGCGGACAGGGGGAAACCTACGAGCAGTACTTC.